This T cell receptor beta chain was observed in a study of neoadjuvant nivolumab and ipilimumab in lung cancer (dated by TCRdb to about 2020). At the level of the whole study: Intravenous nivolumab was dosed at 3 mg/kg on days 1, 15 and 29, and in the combination arm ipilimumab 1 mg/kg was added on day 1 only. The primary trial endpoint was the major pathologic response (MPR) rate in the intention-to-treat population in each study arm. Matched pretherapy and resected tumor pairs were analyzed for seven patients: four treated with nivolumab and three with nivolumab plus ipilimumab. The trial treated 40 to 45 patients with operable NSCLC: some 23 were randomized to nivolumab monotherapy and roughly 21 to nivolumab plus ipilimumab. The study compared TCR repertoires in pretherapy (baseline) peripheral blood with TCR repertoires in tumors resected at surgery following neoadjuvant immune checkpoint blockade.

Comments on this clone: No antigen is known for it. Base quality data are lacking; no much larger clone is found one base away.

Relative to germline, V is 4 bases shorter and J is 7 bases shorter, with 10 bases between their ends. The CDR3, cysteine through phenylalanine, is 11 amino acids long. The read is trimmed to its CDR3 DNA, 33 bases read in frame from base 1. The germline V gene gives CDR1 as SQVTM and CDR2 as ANQGSEA. The time point label on this specimen signifies: at surgical resection after neoadjuvant nivolumab +/- ipilimumab. Samples were obtained from the phase 2 randomized NEOSTAR trial, in which neoadjuvant nivolumab or nivolumab plus ipilimumab followed by surgery was tested in operable NSCLC. Library generation was performed with the immunoSEQ multiplex PCR assay. Concerning the study's data processing: Repertoires were summarized in terms of richness and clonality, and significantly expanded and contracted clones between pre- and post-therapy samples were identified. This is the immuneACCESS table as TCRdb keeps it, with only in-frame sequences that have V and J called. A part of the clones is gone; compared with another copy, unresolved V genes explain less than half, and the rest is unexplained. V, J and clone size derive from that table, while D and trimming were established from the DNA sequence. Within this sample are around 30,000 clones, with 83% of them counted one time only. Clones ranked in the top ten supply 5.1% of the sample.

The investigation overall reported the following: A positive correlation was observed between pretherapy blood TCR richness and richness in tumors resected after neoadjuvant therapy (Spearman R = 0.82). TCR sequencing was performed in a small number of samples. There was no significant correlation between TCR clonality and pathologic tumor regression, and just a single major-pathologic-response sample was available for the clonality-regression analysis. Compared with tumor-adjacent uninvolved lung, resected tumors had greater TCR richness and clonality, and increases showed up in more of the dual-therapy-treated tumors. From pretherapy to surgery, increases in tumor T-cell richness and clonality were observed in three of three dual-therapy tumors but in only two of four nivolumab-treated tumors.

The rearranged chain carries TRBV29-1 and TRBJ1-1; no D gene is confidently identified. Sequencing used tumor tissue, obtained after neoadjuvant nivolumab, alone or with ipilimumab, at or shortly before surgery. The source of this sequence is an adult with non-small cell lung cancer. In nucleotide form, the sequence is TGCAGCGTTGTACTTACGGATGAAGCTTTCTTT. Translation gives CSVVLTDEAFF.